One TCR beta chain is described in this entry. Antigen: not known. The protocol was immunoSEQ multiplex PCR, while the TCRdb copy is restricted to in-frame clones and leaves out a portion. This sample has about 31,000 clones, with more than 65% found just once. The sample comes from a study of PD-1 blockade in classical Hodgkin lymphoma. Whole-study findings and limits: By C4D1, CD4+ diversity increased significantly, especially in complete responders. Patients with an early start, nivolumab under 1 year after ASCT, were excluded.

Time point in this sample: cycle 4 day 1 (C4D1), after more than five weeks of nivolumab. Each patient's relapse followed autologous stem cell transplantation, and brentuximab vedotin exposure varied. The CDR3 extends over 14 amino acids. Germline V gene lookup returns CDR1 MGHDK and CDR2 SYGVNS. Trimming took 2 bases from V and 2 from J, leaving 8 bases between them. The sequencing used peripheral blood mononuclear cells (PBMCs), collected before the fourth cycle of nivolumab. The genes are TRBV25-1 and TRBJ2-3; TRBD2 might be the D (6 bases). The sequence was obtained from a human donor with classical Hodgkin lymphoma. CDR3 DNA: TGTGCCAGCAGTGAAGCGGGACCCACAGATACGCAGTATTTT. This translates into CASSEAGPTDTQYF.